One TCR beta chain is described in this entry. This sample stems from a study of blood T cell repertoires in COVID-19. Using immunoSEQ multiplex PCR, the repertoire was profiled, and TCRdb retains in-frame clones only, with some absent. The repertoire consists of tens of thousands of clones, with more than 85% occurring once and the leading ten covering 2.5% to 3.5%. With 6 bases removed from V and 4 bases from J, the gap between germline ends came to 12 bases. CDR1 SGHTA and CDR2 FQGNSA come from the germline V gene. This CDR3 spans 13 amino acids. This chain joins TRBV7-2 and TRBJ1-1, with a possible D match to TRBD1 (5 bases). The clonotype originates from a woman between 50 and 59 years old who had recovered from COVID-19. The sample was PBMCs or T cells enriched from blood (not recorded which). Here the CDR3 reads CASRPQGRTEAFF. CDR3 nucleotides: TGTGCCAGCAGGCCCCAGGGTCGCACTGAAGCTTTCTTT.